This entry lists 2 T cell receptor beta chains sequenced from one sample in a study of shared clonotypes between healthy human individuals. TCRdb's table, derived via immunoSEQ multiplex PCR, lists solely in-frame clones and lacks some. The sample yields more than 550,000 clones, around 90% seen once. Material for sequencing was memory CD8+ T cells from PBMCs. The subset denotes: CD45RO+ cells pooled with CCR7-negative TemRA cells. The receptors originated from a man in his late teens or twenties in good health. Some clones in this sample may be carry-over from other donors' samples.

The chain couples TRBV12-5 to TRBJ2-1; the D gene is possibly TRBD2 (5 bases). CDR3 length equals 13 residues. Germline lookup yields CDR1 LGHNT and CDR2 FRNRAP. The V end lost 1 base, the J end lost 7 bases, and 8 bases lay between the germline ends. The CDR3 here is CASGLGGFNEQFF. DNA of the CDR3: TGTGCTAGTGGTTTGGGCGGGTTTAATGAGCAGTTCTTC.

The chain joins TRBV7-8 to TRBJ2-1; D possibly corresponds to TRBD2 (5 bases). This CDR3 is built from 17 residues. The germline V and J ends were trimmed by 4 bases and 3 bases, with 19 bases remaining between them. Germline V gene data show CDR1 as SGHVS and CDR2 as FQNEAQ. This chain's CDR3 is CASSSFPFDGIYNEQFF. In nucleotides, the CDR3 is TGTGCCAGCAGCTCTTTTCCGTTTGACGGGATCTACAATGAGCAGTTCTTC.